The next 11 T cell receptor beta chains were all read from a single sample in a study of monozygotic twins with inflammatory bowel disease. For each CDR3 protein, TCRdb gives one entry from its re-call of the 5' RACE reads, without DNA. Here the sample table reports about 300,000 distinct CDR3 sequences. Sequenced material: blood. Receptor source: a human donor with ulcerative colitis or Crohn's disease, or a healthy co-twin of an affected twin (not recorded which).

This sequence joins TRBV11-2 and TRBJ1-4; no DNA is available, so the TRBD1 call from TCRdb remains unchecked. The CDR3 runs to 14 residues. Germline assignment: CDR1 SGHAT and CDR2 FQNNGV. The CDR3 loop reads CASSLVQGGEKLFF.

CDR3 sequence reads: CASSSDRISGNTIYF. This chain links TRBV11-1 with TRBJ1-3. The CDR3 runs to 15 residues. Germline CDR1 reads SGHAT; CDR2 reads FQDESV (reference sequence).

The V and J genes are TRBV6-5 and TRBJ2-2. This CDR3 comprises 12 residues. Per germline, CDR1 MNHEY and CDR2 SVGAGI. CDR3 loop: CASSYHTGELFF.

The chain combines TRBV7-3 with TRBJ2-3; TCRdb designates TRBD1, a call that cannot be tested without DNA. Per the germline V gene, CDR1 is SGHTA and CDR2 is FQGTGA. The CDR3 contains 15 residues. The CDR3 spells CASRPGQGGWDTQYF.

This chain uses TRBV27 with TRBJ2-3; TCRdb indicates TRBD1, and absent DNA this call remains unverified. CDR1 is MNHEY and CDR2 is SMNVEV in the germline V gene (reference sequence). There are 17 residues in the CDR3. The CDR3 reads CASSSPRGGGGTDTLYF.

V gene TRBV5-1 combines with J gene TRBJ2-1. CDR3 size: 15 residues. Germline lookup yields CDR1 SGHRS and CDR2 YFSETQ. The CDR3 loop reads CASSLPSGIINEQFF.

This sequence joins TRBV3-1 and TRBJ2-7; TCRdb calls TRBD1, which cannot be checked without DNA. The CDR3 is 16 amino acids. CDR1 is LGHDT, CDR2 YNNKEL, per germline (reference sequence). This CDR3 reads CASSQKDTGRYYEQYF.

This chain uses TRBV24-1 with TRBJ2-3; no DNA is available, so the TRBD2 call from TCRdb remains unchecked. Germline values: CDR1 KGHDR, CDR2 SFDVKD. The CDR3 totals 13 residues. Here the CDR3 reads CATTTVGADTQYF.

The chain carries TRBV12-3 or TRBV12-4 and TRBJ2-7; TCRdb's D call of TRBD1 is untestable without DNA. The CDR3 contains 14 residues. CDR3 protein: CASSLTTGLSEQYF.

The rearrangement uses TRBV10-3 and TRBJ2-5. The CDR3 has 13 amino acids. CDR1 is ENHRY and CDR2 is SYGVKD in the germline V gene. CDR3 amino acids: CAIRRDSQETQYF.

This chain connects TRBV7-2 to TRBJ2-1; TCRdb proposes TRBD1, but this gene call is untestable without DNA. The CDR3 covers 14 residues. Germline-derived CDR1 and CDR2 are SGHTA and FQGNSA. CDR3 region: CASRSSGGYNEQFF.